Listed below are T cell receptor beta chains from one sample, sequenced in a study of blood T cell repertoires in COVID-19. The table came from immunoSEQ multiplex PCR; TCRdb's copy has only in-frame clones and leaves some out. The profile covers hundreds of thousands of clones, with roughly 90% appearing a single time and 13% taken by the ten largest. The sample consisted of peripheral blood. All receptors come from a woman aged 65 to 85 with COVID-19, enrolled during active disease. Each CDR3 is given with its conserved first and last residue. The order of the fields is V gene, clone size, D gene, J gene, CDR3 DNA, CDR3 protein. The D gene is left open where the match is weak. Only part of the rows carry a size: once, few, many, or a class if the clone is expanded.

v_call: TRBV7-8
clone_size: .
d_call: .
j_call: TRBJ2-2
cdr3_nt: TGTGCCAGCAGCTTAACCTCGACAGAGCTGAACACCGGGGAGCTGTTTTTT
cdr3_aa: CASSLTSTELNTGELFF

v_call: TRBV11-2
clone_size: .
d_call: TRBD1
j_call: TRBJ1-4
cdr3_nt: TGTGCCAGCAGCTTCGGACAGGGACTAAATGAAAAACTGTTTTTT
cdr3_aa: CASSFGQGLNEKLFF

v_call: TRBV11-2
clone_size: .
d_call: TRBD1
j_call: TRBJ1-1
cdr3_nt: TGTGCCAGCAGCGGCGACAGGGGTACTGAAGCTTTCTTT
cdr3_aa: CASSGDRGTEAFF

v_call: TRBV29-1
clone_size: .
d_call: .
j_call: TRBJ1-2
cdr3_nt: TGCAGCGTTGAGAACAGGGCACCCTATGGCTACACCTTC
cdr3_aa: CSVENRAPYGYTF

v_call: TRBV7-2
clone_size: .
d_call: TRBD1
j_call: TRBJ1-2
cdr3_nt: TGTGCCAGCAGCCCCGGACAGGGGGGGTCCTATGGCTACACCTTC
cdr3_aa: CASSPGQGGSYGYTF

v_call: TRBV6-5
clone_size: .
d_call: TRBD2
j_call: TRBJ2-1
cdr3_nt: TGTGCCAGCAGTTATCCCGGGGGGAGAGATGAGCAGTTCTTC
cdr3_aa: CASSYPGGRDEQFF

v_call: TRBV25-1
clone_size: .
d_call: TRBD1
j_call: TRBJ2-2
cdr3_nt: TGTGCCAGCAGTTCTACCTCAGGGGGCGATAGGACCGGGGAGCTGTTTTTT
cdr3_aa: CASSSTSGGDRTGELFF

v_call: TRBV3-1/TRBV3-2
clone_size: .
d_call: TRBD2
j_call: TRBJ2-3
cdr3_nt: TGTGCCAGCAGCCAGATAGCGGGGTACACAGATACGCAGTATTTT
cdr3_aa: CASSQIAGYTDTQYF

v_call: TRBV28
clone_size: .
d_call: .
j_call: TRBJ2-7
cdr3_nt: TGTGCCAGCAGTCGTTCCGAGGAGCAGTACTTC
cdr3_aa: CASSRSEEQYF

v_call: TRBV24-1
clone_size: .
d_call: TRBD2
j_call: TRBJ2-2
cdr3_nt: TGTGCCACCAGTGATTTCGGACTAGCGGGGAACGGGGAGCTGTTTTTT
cdr3_aa: CATSDFGLAGNGELFF

v_call: TRBV7-3
clone_size: .
d_call: TRBD1
j_call: TRBJ2-7
cdr3_nt: TGTGCCAGCAGCTTAAACAGGGGCGAGGCGTACGAGCAGTACTTC
cdr3_aa: CASSLNRGEAYEQYF

v_call: TRBV7-2
clone_size: .
d_call: TRBD1
j_call: TRBJ1-1
cdr3_nt: TGTGCCAGCAGCGCCAGGACAGGTCGTACTGAAGCTTTCTTT
cdr3_aa: CASSARTGRTEAFF

v_call: TRBV7-2
clone_size: many
d_call: TRBD1
j_call: TRBJ1-2
cdr3_nt: TGTGCCAGCAGCTTAGCCACAGGGGGCGCCGGCTACACCTTC
cdr3_aa: CASSLATGGAGYTF

v_call: TRBV5-1
clone_size: .
d_call: .
j_call: TRBJ2-7
cdr3_nt: TGCGCCAGCAGCCCGGGCGGACTGGAAGCCTACGAGCAGTACTTC
cdr3_aa: CASSPGGLEAYEQYF

v_call: TRBV28
clone_size: .
d_call: TRBD1
j_call: TRBJ2-7
cdr3_nt: TGTGCCAGCAGAGCCGGGACAGGAGACTACGAGCAGTACTTC
cdr3_aa: CASRAGTGDYEQYF

v_call: TRBV11-2
clone_size: .
d_call: TRBD1
j_call: TRBJ1-4
cdr3_nt: TGTGCCAGCAGCTTATGGACAGGGGAATGGGAAAAACTGTTTTTT
cdr3_aa: CASSLWTGEWEKLFF

v_call: TRBV5-1
clone_size: .
d_call: TRBD1
j_call: TRBJ1-1
cdr3_nt: TGCGCCAGCAGCTTCCCTACAGGGGGCAACACTGAAGCTTTCTTT
cdr3_aa: CASSFPTGGNTEAFF

v_call: TRBV5-8
clone_size: .
d_call: .
j_call: TRBJ2-2
cdr3_nt: TGTGCCAGCAGATATGCCCGGGAATCAGATGCCTACACCGGGGAGCTGTTTTTT
cdr3_aa: CASRYARESDAYTGELFF

v_call: TRBV28
clone_size: .
d_call: .
j_call: TRBJ1-3
cdr3_nt: TGTGCCAGCAGAACAGGGAGCTCTGGAAACACCATATATTTT
cdr3_aa: CASRTGSSGNTIYF

v_call: TRBV6-5
clone_size: .
d_call: .
j_call: TRBJ1-3
cdr3_nt: TGTGCCAGCACTCTCCAGGGTGCTGGAAACACCATATATTTT
cdr3_aa: CASTLQGAGNTIYF

v_call: TRBV4-3
clone_size: .
d_call: .
j_call: TRBJ2-7
cdr3_nt: TGCGCCAGCAGCCAAGAAGCTGCCGCGGACGAGCAGTACTTC
cdr3_aa: CASSQEAAADEQYF

v_call: TRBV9
clone_size: .
d_call: .
j_call: TRBJ1-5
cdr3_nt: TGTGCCAGCAGCGTAGGTGGAGGGGTCAATCAGCCCCAGCATTTT
cdr3_aa: CASSVGGGVNQPQHF

v_call: TRBV5-1
clone_size: .
d_call: .
j_call: TRBJ1-2
cdr3_nt: TGCGCCAGCAGCTTGAAAGGGGAATCGTACACCTTC
cdr3_aa: CASSLKGESYTF

v_call: TRBV27
clone_size: .
d_call: .
j_call: TRBJ1-3
cdr3_nt: TGTGCCAGCAGAGGACAAACGCTCTCTGGAAACACCATATATTTT
cdr3_aa: CASRGQTLSGNTIYF

v_call: TRBV6-5
clone_size: .
d_call: .
j_call: TRBJ1-6
cdr3_nt: TGTGCCAGCAAGCAGGCGAGTAATTCACCCCTCCACTTT
cdr3_aa: CASKQASNSPLHF

v_call: TRBV7-2
clone_size: .
d_call: TRBD2
j_call: TRBJ2-5
cdr3_nt: TGTGCCAGCAGCTTAGTGGGCGGGGGGAAAGAGACCCAGTACTTC
cdr3_aa: CASSLVGGGKETQYF

v_call: TRBV5-4
clone_size: .
d_call: TRBD1
j_call: TRBJ2-5
cdr3_nt: TGTGCCAGCAGCTCGAATCAGGGGGCGGCCCTATTGGTGGCCCAGTACTTC
cdr3_aa: CASSSNQGAALLVAQYF

v_call: TRBV30
clone_size: .
d_call: .
j_call: TRBJ1-2
cdr3_nt: TGTGCCTGGCTACAGATCGGGATCTATGGCTACACCTTC
cdr3_aa: CAWLQIGIYGYTF

v_call: TRBV6-5
clone_size: few
d_call: TRBD1
j_call: TRBJ1-2
cdr3_nt: TGTGCCAACGAAGGACAGGGACCTAACTATGGCTACACCTTC
cdr3_aa: CANEGQGPNYGYTF

v_call: TRBV7-7
clone_size: .
d_call: TRBD2
j_call: TRBJ2-5
cdr3_nt: TGTGCCAGCAGCTTAGGTGGTAGCGGGGGGGGTGGCGGAGAGACCCAGTACTTC
cdr3_aa: CASSLGGSGGGGGETQYF

v_call: TRBV28
clone_size: .
d_call: TRBD1
j_call: TRBJ1-6
cdr3_nt: TGTGCCAGCAGTACCATAGACAGGGGGAATAATTCACCCCTCCACTTT
cdr3_aa: CASSTIDRGNNSPLHF

v_call: TRBV3-1/TRBV3-2
clone_size: .
d_call: TRBD1
j_call: TRBJ2-5
cdr3_nt: TGTGCCAGCAGGCAAATGGACAGGGGGCCGGAGACCCAGTACTTC
cdr3_aa: CASRQMDRGPETQYF

v_call: TRBV19
clone_size: .
d_call: .
j_call: TRBJ1-1
cdr3_nt: TGTGCCAGTAGTATCGGGAACACTGAAGCTTTCTTT
cdr3_aa: CASSIGNTEAFF

v_call: TRBV27
clone_size: .
d_call: TRBD1
j_call: TRBJ1-2
cdr3_nt: TGTGCCAGCAGTTTTGGGGACAGAGGTTATGGCTACACCTTC
cdr3_aa: CASSFGDRGYGYTF

v_call: TRBV12-5
clone_size: .
d_call: TRBD1
j_call: TRBJ2-7
cdr3_nt: TGTGCTAGTGGCCAAGGACAGGGGCGGGACGAGCAGTACTTC
cdr3_aa: CASGQGQGRDEQYF

v_call: TRBV7-2
clone_size: .
d_call: .
j_call: TRBJ1-2
cdr3_nt: TGTGCCAGCAGCTTAGGTGCGAATAACTATGGCTACACCTTC
cdr3_aa: CASSLGANNYGYTF

v_call: TRBV12-5
clone_size: .
d_call: .
j_call: TRBJ2-7
cdr3_nt: TGTGCTAGTGGTTCCCCCCTCGGGTCGTCACCCTACGAGCAGTACTTC
cdr3_aa: CASGSPLGSSPYEQYF

v_call: TRBV12-5
clone_size: once
d_call: .
j_call: TRBJ1-2
cdr3_nt: TGTGCTAGTGCGCGAGGAAACTATGGCTACACCTTC
cdr3_aa: CASARGNYGYTF

v_call: TRBV23-1
clone_size: .
d_call: .
j_call: TRBJ1-5
cdr3_nt: TGCGCCAGCAGTCAATCCGCAACAGGGAAGGAAAACCAGCCCCAGCATTTT
cdr3_aa: CASSQSATGKENQPQHF

v_call: TRBV11-2
clone_size: .
d_call: TRBD1
j_call: TRBJ2-2
cdr3_nt: TGTGCCAGCACCTGGACAGGGTATACCGGGGAGCTGTTTTTT
cdr3_aa: CASTWTGYTGELFF

v_call: TRBV6-5
clone_size: .
d_call: .
j_call: TRBJ1-3
cdr3_nt: TGTGCCAGCAGCCTAGGACAGTCTGGAAACACCATATATTTT
cdr3_aa: CASSLGQSGNTIYF

v_call: TRBV19
clone_size: .
d_call: .
j_call: TRBJ1-1
cdr3_nt: TGTGCCAGTAGTATAGATGGGCTTGAAGCTTTCTTT
cdr3_aa: CASSIDGLEAFF

v_call: TRBV11-2
clone_size: .
d_call: .
j_call: TRBJ1-4
cdr3_nt: TGTGCCAGCAGCTGGGATATCGGACAGAGTAATGAAAAACTGTTTTTT
cdr3_aa: CASSWDIGQSNEKLFF

v_call: TRBV5-1
clone_size: .
d_call: TRBD1
j_call: TRBJ1-1
cdr3_nt: TGCGCCAGCACTGGGACAGGGGTGCTGAACACTGAAGCTTTCTTT
cdr3_aa: CASTGTGVLNTEAFF

v_call: TRBV5-1
clone_size: .
d_call: .
j_call: TRBJ2-2
cdr3_nt: TGCGCCAGCAGCTTCAGAAACCCGAACACCGGGGAGCTGTTTTTT
cdr3_aa: CASSFRNPNTGELFF

v_call: TRBV18
clone_size: .
d_call: .
j_call: TRBJ1-2
cdr3_nt: TGTGCCAGCTCACCCTTTACTCGGGAGACCTATGGCTACACCTTC
cdr3_aa: CASSPFTRETYGYTF

v_call: TRBV11-2
clone_size: .
d_call: TRBD1
j_call: TRBJ1-2
cdr3_nt: TGTGCCAGCAGCAAAGGGACAGGGGAGAATAGGGGTAACTATGGCTACACCTTC
cdr3_aa: CASSKGTGENRGNYGYTF

v_call: TRBV7-9
clone_size: .
d_call: .
j_call: TRBJ1-6
cdr3_nt: TGTGCCAGCAGCTCGTTGAGCCTATCTCTCCACTTT
cdr3_aa: CASSSLSLSLHF

v_call: TRBV30
clone_size: once
d_call: TRBD1
j_call: TRBJ2-3
cdr3_nt: TGTGCCTGGGGGGAGGCAGGGGGCCTGAATACGCAGTATTTT
cdr3_aa: CAWGEAGGLNTQYF

v_call: TRBV29-1
clone_size: .
d_call: .
j_call: TRBJ1-2
cdr3_nt: TGCAGCGTTGAAGGCGGTAGGGGGAACTATGGCTACACCTTC
cdr3_aa: CSVEGGRGNYGYTF

v_call: TRBV11-1
clone_size: .
d_call: .
j_call: TRBJ2-7
cdr3_nt: TGTGCCAGCAGCTTATACGGCGGGGTACTTTCCTACGAGCAGTACTTC
cdr3_aa: CASSLYGGVLSYEQYF

v_call: TRBV6-5
clone_size: .
d_call: .
j_call: TRBJ2-7
cdr3_nt: TGTGCCAGCAGTCACAGGGACGAGCAGTACTTC
cdr3_aa: CASSHRDEQYF

v_call: TRBV2
clone_size: .
d_call: TRBD2
j_call: TRBJ2-2
cdr3_nt: TGTGCCAGCAGTCCCGGGGGGGGCGGGCCCGGGGAGCTGTTTTTT
cdr3_aa: CASSPGGGGPGELFF

v_call: TRBV2
clone_size: once
d_call: .
j_call: TRBJ1-5
cdr3_nt: TGTGCCAGCAGTACCGGACAGACAGATCAGCCCCAGCATTTT
cdr3_aa: CASSTGQTDQPQHF

v_call: TRBV9
clone_size: .
d_call: .
j_call: TRBJ2-2
cdr3_nt: TGTGCCAGCACAGACAGATACACCGGGGAGCTGTTTTTT
cdr3_aa: CASTDRYTGELFF

v_call: TRBV12-3/TRBV12-4
clone_size: .
d_call: TRBD1
j_call: TRBJ1-2
cdr3_nt: TGTGCCAGCAGTTTACAGGGGGGTGGCTACACCTTC
cdr3_aa: CASSLQGGGYTF

v_call: TRBV6-5
clone_size: .
d_call: .
j_call: TRBJ2-7
cdr3_nt: TGTGCCAGCAGTTACTCGGATACAGGGTCCCCCTACGAGCAGTACTTC
cdr3_aa: CASSYSDTGSPYEQYF

v_call: TRBV2
clone_size: .
d_call: TRBD1
j_call: TRBJ2-2
cdr3_nt: TGTGCCAGCAGAGGGGGACAGGGGATCGGGGAGCTGTTTTTT
cdr3_aa: CASRGGQGIGELFF

v_call: TRBV3-1/TRBV3-2
clone_size: once
d_call: .
j_call: TRBJ1-2
cdr3_nt: TGTGCCAGCAGCCAATTTACAGGGAATAATGGCTACACCTTC
cdr3_aa: CASSQFTGNNGYTF

v_call: TRBV28
clone_size: .
d_call: .
j_call: TRBJ2-3
cdr3_nt: TGTGCCAGCATCCGCTCACGGGGTGCCACAGATACGCAGTATTTT
cdr3_aa: CASIRSRGATDTQYF